The 25 T cell receptor beta chains reported below all come from one sample, sequenced in a study of blood T cell repertoires in COVID-19. Data came from immunoSEQ multiplex PCR; TCRdb stores just in-frame clones and leaves some out. The sample lists around 120,000 clones, 88% occurring once. What was sequenced was peripheral blood. Source of these receptors: a man aged 45 to 65 with acute or convalescent COVID-19.

J is TRBJ2-7 and V is TRBV7-9, with TRBD2 matching over 8 bases. Per germline, CDR1 SEHNR and CDR2 FQNEAQ (reference sequence). Trimming removed 4 bases from V and 5 bases from J; junction bases left unmatched: 7. This CDR3 spans 14 amino acids. The CDR3 loop reads CASSSSGSLDEQYF. The CDR3, as DNA: TGTGCCAGCAGCTCCAGCGGGAGCCTCGACGAGCAGTACTTC.

The gene calls are TRBV19 and TRBJ2-1; D perhaps matches TRBD2 (7 bases). Germline lookup yields CDR1 LNHDA and CDR2 SQIVND (reference sequence). The CDR3 sequence is 14 residues long. V lost 10 bases, J lost 8 bases, and 21 bases lay in between. CDR3 in DNA: TGTGCCACCGCTTGGCGGGGGCGAGAGGATGAGCAGTTCTTC. Its translation is CATAWRGREDEQFF.

The CDR3 DNA is TGTGCCAGCAGCTTAGTTTTCGGGACTAACAATGAGCAGTTCTTC. Its translation is CASSLVFGTNNEQFF. This sequence joins TRBV11-3 and TRBJ2-1; 7 nucleotides line up with TRBD2. Germline V gives CDR1 SGHNT, CDR2 YENEEA. The CDR3 contains 15 residues. Trimming took 1 base from V and 5 from J; bases not matched to a gene: 5. The whole variable domain, remainder taken from reference TRBV11-3 and TRBJ2-1, is EAGVVQSPRYKIIEKKQPVAFWCNPISGHNTLYWYLQNLGQGPELLIRYENEEAVDDSQLPKDRFSAERLKGVDSTLKIQPAELGDSAVYLCASSLVFGTNNEQFFGPGTRLTVL.

The V and J genes are TRBV7-9 and TRBJ1-4; 10 bases agree with TRBD1. From germline, CDR1 is SEHNR and CDR2 FQNEAQ (reference sequence). V lost 6 bases and J lost 8; bases outside the gene matches: 0. The CDR3 is 12 residues long. The DNA of the CDR3 is TGTGCCAGCAGGACAGGGGGCGAAAAACTGTTTTTT. Protein sequence: CASRTGGEKLFF.

The rearrangement uses TRBV30 and TRBJ1-5; tentative D call: TRBD1 (6 bases). The germline V gene has CDR1 GTSNPN and CDR2 SVGIG (reference sequence). V lost 1 base and J 2 bases, leaving 12 bases between the germline ends. The CDR3 is 15 residues long. The CDR3 nucleotides are TGTGCCTGGAGTGCCGTAGGGGGAGGCAATCAGCCCCAGCATTTT. Translating gives CAWSAVGGGNQPQHF.

CDR3 sequence reads: CATRGGGGEKLFF. CDR3 nucleotides: TGTGCCACCCGAGGGGGTGGGGGTGAAAAACTGTTTTTT. The chain combines TRBV10-3 with TRBJ1-4, with a tentative D call TRBD1 (6 bases). CDR3 length: 13 residues. CDR1 and CDR2 from the germline V gene are ENHRY and SYGVKD. Trimming left V 10 bases short and J 7 bases short, with 16 bases between.

The J gene is TRBJ1-6, the V gene TRBV6-1; TRBD1 is a possible D gene (6 bases). In germline, CDR1 is MNHNS, CDR2 SASEGT. Trimming took off 2 bases at V and 10 bases at J, with 15 bases between the two ends. This CDR3 region has 15 residues. The CDR3 region has the DNA TGTGCCAGCAGTGAACCCCGGCAGGGGCGATCACCCCTCCACTTT. Protein sequence: CASSEPRQGRSPLHF.

The chain combines TRBV7-2 with TRBJ2-3; D possibly corresponds to TRBD2 (6 bases). This CDR3 spans 16 amino acids. The germline CDR1 and CDR2 sequences are SGHTA and FQGNSA. V lost 0 bases and J 5 bases, leaving 15 bases between the germline ends. CDR3 nucleotide sequence: TGTGCCAGCAGCTTAGCGGTGGGAGGATGGCGAGATACGCAGTATTTT. Protein product: CASSLAVGGWRDTQYF.

This clone was counted once. The V call is TRBV12-3 or TRBV12-4, the J call TRBJ2-1; D possibly corresponds to TRBD2 (6 bases). This CDR3 region has 11 residues. V lost 7 bases, J lost 10 bases, and 11 bases lay in between. CDR3 protein: CASKLGREQFF. The CDR3 nucleotides are TGTGCCAGCAAACTAGGGAGGGAGCAGTTCTTC.

V and J are TRBV11-2 and TRBJ1-1, with D perhaps matching TRBD1 (5 bases). Trimming pared 5 bases from V and 7 bases from J, leaving 17 bases between. Germline CDR1 is SGHAT and CDR2 is FQNNGV. The CDR3 covers 14 residues. CDR3 sequence reads: CASSAYGGRNEAFF. For the CDR3, the DNA is TGTGCCAGCAGCGCCTATGGGGGGAGGAATGAAGCTTTCTTT.

J is TRBJ2-7 and V is TRBV29-1; D is possibly TRBD2 (5 bases). The CDR3 length is 14 residues. V was clipped by 8 bases and J by 0 bases, with 17 bases between them. Germline-derived CDR1 and CDR2 are SQVTM and ANQGSEA. Here the CDR3 reads CSISSASGSYEQYF. CDR3 DNA: TGCAGCATATCCTCCGCCAGCGGCTCCTACGAGCAGTACTTC.

This clone was seen a handful of times. The rearrangement links TRBV19 to TRBJ2-2, with D possibly being TRBD2 (6 bases). Germline lookup yields CDR1 LNHDA and CDR2 SQIVND (reference sequence). The germline V and J ends were trimmed by 4 bases and 1 base, with 7 bases remaining between them. This CDR3 contains 14 residues. This CDR3 reads CASSRRENTGELFF. The CDR3 nucleotides are TGTGCCAGTAGTAGGCGGGAGAACACCGGGGAGCTGTTTTTT.

The rearrangement links TRBV24-1 to TRBJ1-5; D remains ambiguous. V was trimmed by 5 bases and J by 11 bases, leaving 15 bases between them. Germline V CDR1 and CDR2: KGHDR, SFDVKD. CDR3 length equals 13 residues. The CDR3 loop is CATSVGFKGAQHF. CDR3 DNA: TGTGCCACCAGTGTCGGCTTCAAGGGAGCCCAGCATTTT.

V usage is TRBV25-1 and J usage is TRBJ1-5; D is uncertain. Trimming took 3 bases from V and 7 from J, leaving 13 bases between them. Per the germline V gene, CDR1 is MGHDK and CDR2 is SYGVNS. The CDR3 is 14 residues long. The CDR3 reads CASSESRVQQPQHF. The CDR3 coding sequence is TGTGCCAGCAGTGAGAGCCGGGTTCAGCAGCCCCAGCATTTT.

V gene TRBV6-5 combines with J gene TRBJ1-6, with D maybe TRBD1 (5 bases). CDR1 and CDR2 from the germline V gene are MNHEY and SVGAGI. Trimming took 0 bases from V and 7 from J, leaving 13 bases between them. The CDR3 has 16 residues. CDR3: CASSYSPGSGNSPLHF. Here the CDR3 DNA reads TGTGCCAGCAGTTACTCTCCAGGGTCTGGGAATTCACCCCTCCACTTT.

The chain recombines TRBV23-1 with TRBJ2-1; D ambiguous. TRBV23-1 is annotated as an ORF whose role is uncertain. V was clipped by 9 bases and J by 4 bases, with 19 bases between them. This CDR3 spans 15 amino acids. CDR3: CARALTKSVYNEQFF. CDR3 DNA: TGCGCCAGAGCGTTGACGAAAAGTGTGTACAATGAGCAGTTCTTC.

The chain links TRBV29-1 to TRBJ1-2; D might be TRBD1 (6 bases). V was pared by 5 bases and J by 3 bases, with 13 bases between. The CDR3 loop spans 13 amino acids. Germline V gene sequence: CDR1 SQVTM, CDR2 ANQGSEA. CDR3 nucleotides: TGCAGCGTTCTAGGGGGGGCTGACTATGGCTACACCTTC. Its protein product is CSVLGGADYGYTF. The full variable domain, its missing parts supplied by reference TRBV29-1 and TRBJ1-2, is SAVISQKPSRDICQRGTSLTIQCQVDSQVTMMFWYRQQPGQSLTLIATANQGSEATYESGFVIDKFPISRPNLTFSTLTVSNMSPEDSSIYLCSVLGGADYGYTFGSGTRLTVV.

This rearrangement joins TRBV29-1 to TRBJ2-7, with TRBD2 matching 14 bases. The CDR3 has 15 amino acids. The J segment lost 6 bases and the V segment lost 4 bases, leaving 8 bases of the junction unmatched. Per the germline V gene, CDR1 is SQVTM and CDR2 is ANQGSEA. The CDR3 bases are TGCAGCGTTGCCGGGACTAGCGGGAGAAATCTCGAGCAGTACTTC. Its translation: CSVAGTSGRNLEQYF.

This rearrangement joins TRBV11-2 to TRBJ2-7, with TRBD2 matching 7 bases. CDR1 is SGHAT and CDR2 is FQNNGV in the germline V gene. Trimming removed 2 bases from V and 3 bases from J; junction bases left unmatched: 1. CDR3 size: 13 residues. The DNA of the CDR3 is TGTGCCAGCAGCTTACTAGCGGACTACGAGCAGTACTTC. This gives the protein CASSLLADYEQYF.

The chain uses TRBV10-3 and TRBJ2-6, with TRBD1 matching over 10 bases. This CDR3 comprises 16 residues. The germline V gene encodes CDR1 ENHRY and CDR2 SYGVKD. The ends lost 7 bases at V and 11 bases at J; junction bases unmatched: 14. The CDR3 DNA follows: TGTGCCATCACTCCGGGACAGGGGCTGAGGTACGACGTCCTGACTTTC. As protein: CAITPGQGLRYDVLTF.

The J gene is TRBJ2-2, the V gene TRBV9, with a tentative D call TRBD1 (5 bases). Trimming stripped 5 bases from V and 3 bases from J, with 11 bases between. This CDR3 has 14 residues. Germline V lookup: CDR1 SGDLS, CDR2 YYNGEE. In DNA, the CDR3 is TGTGCCAGCAGAGGACAATGGGACACCGGGGAGCTGTTTTTT. Translated: CASRGQWDTGELFF.

The rearrangement uses TRBV9 and TRBJ2-7; maybe TRBD2 (6 bases). From germline, CDR1 is SGDLS and CDR2 YYNGEE. This CDR3 spans 16 amino acids. V lost 3 bases and J 2 bases, leaving 18 bases between the germline ends. CDR3 nucleotides: TGTGCCAGCAGCGACCTCATGGGGGAGGACCCCTACGAGCAGTACTTC. Translated, it gives CASSDLMGEDPYEQYF. The full variable domain, its missing parts supplied by reference TRBV9 and TRBJ2-7, is DSGVTQTPKHLITATGQRVTLRCSPRSGDLSVYWYQQSLDQGLQFLIQYYNGEERAKGNILERFSAQQFPDLHSELNLSSLELGDSALYFCASSDLMGEDPYEQYFGPGTRLTVT.

The J gene is TRBJ2-3, the V gene TRBV18, with 8 bases fitting TRBD2. The CDR3 sequence is 16 residues long. Trimming removed 2 bases from V and 6 bases from J; junction bases left unmatched: 10. CDR1 and CDR2 (germline): KGHSH, LQKENI. This CDR3 is CASSPGKSGSSDTQYF. The CDR3 DNA follows: TGTGCCAGCTCACCAGGGAAGAGCGGGAGTTCGGATACGCAGTATTTT.

The chain carries TRBV5-4 and TRBJ2-3; 9 positions agree with TRBD2. Germline V gene lookup returns CDR1 SGHNT and CDR2 YYREEE (reference sequence). This CDR3 comprises 13 residues. The junction had 3 bases not matched to a gene; V was cut back by 0 bases and J by 10 bases. CDR3 residues: CASSLGREGPQYF. The CDR3, as DNA: TGTGCCAGCAGCTTGGGGCGGGAGGGTCCGCAGTATTTT.

The rearrangement joins TRBV19 to TRBJ1-5; a possible D gene is TRBD1 (6 bases). The V end was cut by 5 bases, the J end by 9 bases, with 14 bases between. The CDR3 runs 13 residues. The germline gives CDR1 LNHDA, CDR2 SQIVND (reference sequence). As DNA, the CDR3 is TGTGCCAGTAGTTCGGGACCGACAGGGCCCCAGCATTTT. This translates into CASSSGPTGPQHF. The full variable domain, completed using reference TRBV19 and TRBJ1-5, is DGGITQSPKYLFRKEGQNVTLSCEQNLNHDAMYWYRQDPGQGLRLIYYSQIVNDFQKGDIAEGYSVSREKKESFPLTVTSAQKNPTAFYLCASSSGPTGPQHFGDGTRLSIL.